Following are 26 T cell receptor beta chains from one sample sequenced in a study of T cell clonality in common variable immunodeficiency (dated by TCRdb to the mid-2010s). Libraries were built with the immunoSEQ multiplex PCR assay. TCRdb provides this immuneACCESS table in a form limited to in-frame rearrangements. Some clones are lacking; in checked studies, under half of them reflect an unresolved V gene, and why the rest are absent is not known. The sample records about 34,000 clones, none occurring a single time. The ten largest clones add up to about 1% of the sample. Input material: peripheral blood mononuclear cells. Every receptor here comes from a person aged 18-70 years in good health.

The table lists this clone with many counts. This CDR3 is CASRTGGDYGYTF. The part of the CDR3 DNA that was read is TGTGCCAGCAGGACAGGGGGCGACTATGGC. The V gene is TRBV2, the J gene TRBJ1-2; 10 nucleotides align to TRBD1. The read stops 3 residues short of the end of the CDR3; the missing end is completed from the germline J gene. CDR1 is SNHLY, CDR2 FYNNEI, per germline. V gave up 6 bases and J gave up 3 bases; unmatched junction bases: 1. The CDR3 is 13 residues long.

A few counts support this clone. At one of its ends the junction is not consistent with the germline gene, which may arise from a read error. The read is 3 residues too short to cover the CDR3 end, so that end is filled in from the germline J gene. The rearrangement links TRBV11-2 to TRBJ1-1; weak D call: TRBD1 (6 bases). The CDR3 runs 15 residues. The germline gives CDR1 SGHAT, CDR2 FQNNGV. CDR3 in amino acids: CVSSLGQGMNTEAFF. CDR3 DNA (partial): TGTGTCAGCAGCTTAGGTCAGGGGATGAACACTGAA.

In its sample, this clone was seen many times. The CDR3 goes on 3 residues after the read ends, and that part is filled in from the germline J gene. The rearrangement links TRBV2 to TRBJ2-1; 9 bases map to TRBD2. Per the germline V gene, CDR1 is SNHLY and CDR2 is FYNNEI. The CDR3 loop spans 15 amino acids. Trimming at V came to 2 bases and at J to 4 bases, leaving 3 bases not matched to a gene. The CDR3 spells CASSESGRLYNEQFF. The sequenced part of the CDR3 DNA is TGTGCCAGCAGTGAAAGCGGGAGGCTTTACAATGAG.

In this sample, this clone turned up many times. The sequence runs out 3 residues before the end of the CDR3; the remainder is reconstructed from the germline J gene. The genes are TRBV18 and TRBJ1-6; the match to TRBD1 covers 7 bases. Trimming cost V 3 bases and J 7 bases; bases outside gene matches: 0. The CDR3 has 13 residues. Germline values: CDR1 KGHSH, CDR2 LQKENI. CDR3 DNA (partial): TGTGCCAGCTCACCCAGGGGGAATTCACCC. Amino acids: CASSPRGNSP. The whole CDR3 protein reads CASSPRGNSPLHF.

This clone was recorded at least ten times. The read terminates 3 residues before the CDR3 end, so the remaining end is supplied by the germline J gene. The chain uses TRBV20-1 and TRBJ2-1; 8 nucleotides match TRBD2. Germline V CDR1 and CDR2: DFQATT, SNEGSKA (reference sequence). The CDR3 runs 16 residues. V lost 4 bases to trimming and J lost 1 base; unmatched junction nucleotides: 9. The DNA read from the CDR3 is TGCAGTGCTAAAACCGCGTTAGCGGGGTCCTACAATGAG. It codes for CSAKTALAGSYNE. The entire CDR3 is CSAKTALAGSYNEQFF.

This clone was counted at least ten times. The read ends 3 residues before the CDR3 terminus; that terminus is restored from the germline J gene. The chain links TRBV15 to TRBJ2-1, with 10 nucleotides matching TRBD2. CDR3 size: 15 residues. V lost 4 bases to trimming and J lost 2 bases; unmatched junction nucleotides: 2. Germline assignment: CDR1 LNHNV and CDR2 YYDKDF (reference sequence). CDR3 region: CATSIGLAAYNEQFF. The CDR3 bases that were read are TGTGCCACCAGCATCGGACTAGCGGCCTACAATGAG.

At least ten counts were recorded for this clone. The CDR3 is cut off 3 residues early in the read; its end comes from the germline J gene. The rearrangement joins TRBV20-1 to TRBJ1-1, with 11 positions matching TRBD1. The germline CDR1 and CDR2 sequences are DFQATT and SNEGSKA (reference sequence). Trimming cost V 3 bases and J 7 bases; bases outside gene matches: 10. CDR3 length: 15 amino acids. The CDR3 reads CSASPGTGGSGEAFF. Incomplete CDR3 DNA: TGCAGTGCTAGTCCCGGGACAGGGGGGTCGGGTGAA.

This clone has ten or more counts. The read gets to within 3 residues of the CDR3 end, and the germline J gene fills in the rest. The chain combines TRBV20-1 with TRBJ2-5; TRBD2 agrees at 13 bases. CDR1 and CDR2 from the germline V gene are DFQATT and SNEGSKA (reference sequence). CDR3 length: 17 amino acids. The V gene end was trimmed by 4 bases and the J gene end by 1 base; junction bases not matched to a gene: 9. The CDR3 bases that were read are TGCAGTGCTACCACTAGCGGGGGGGCCTCCGTCCAAGAGACC. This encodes CSATTSGGASVQET. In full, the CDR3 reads CSATTSGGASVQETQYF.

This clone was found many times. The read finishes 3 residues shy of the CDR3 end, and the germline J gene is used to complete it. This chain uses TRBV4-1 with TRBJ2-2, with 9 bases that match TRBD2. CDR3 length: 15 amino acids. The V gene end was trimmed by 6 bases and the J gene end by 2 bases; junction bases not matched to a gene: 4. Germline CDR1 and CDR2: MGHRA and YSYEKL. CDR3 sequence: CASRRLAVNTGELFF. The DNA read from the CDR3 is TGCGCCAGCAGGCGACTAGCGGTTAACACCGGGGAG.

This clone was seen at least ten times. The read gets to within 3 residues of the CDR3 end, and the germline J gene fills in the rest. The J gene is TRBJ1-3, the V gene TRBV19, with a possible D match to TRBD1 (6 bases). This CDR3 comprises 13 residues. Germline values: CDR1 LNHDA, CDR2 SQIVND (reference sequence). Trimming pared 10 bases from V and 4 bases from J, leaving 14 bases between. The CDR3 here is CATARGAGNTIYF. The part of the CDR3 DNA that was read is TGTGCCACCGCCCGGGGGGCCGGAAACACC.

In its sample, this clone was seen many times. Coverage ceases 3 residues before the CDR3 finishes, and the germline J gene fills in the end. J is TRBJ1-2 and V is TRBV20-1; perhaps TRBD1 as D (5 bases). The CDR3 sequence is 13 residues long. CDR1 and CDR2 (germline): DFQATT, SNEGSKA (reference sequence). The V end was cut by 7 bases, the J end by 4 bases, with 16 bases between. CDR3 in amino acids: CSVSGGRAYGYTF. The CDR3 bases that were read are TGCAGTGTCAGCGGGGGTCGGGCCTATGGC.

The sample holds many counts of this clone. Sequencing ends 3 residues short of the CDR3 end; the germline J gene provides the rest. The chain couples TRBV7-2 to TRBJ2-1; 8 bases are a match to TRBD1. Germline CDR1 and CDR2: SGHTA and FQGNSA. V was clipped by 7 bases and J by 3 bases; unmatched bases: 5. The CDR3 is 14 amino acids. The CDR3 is CASTWTGFYNEQFF. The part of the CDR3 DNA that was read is TGTGCCAGCACCTGGACAGGGTTCTACAATGAG. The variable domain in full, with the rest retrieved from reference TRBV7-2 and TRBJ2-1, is GAGVSQSPSNKVTEKGKDVELRCDPISGHTALYWYRQSLGQGLEFLIYFQGNSAPDKSGLPSDRFSAERTGGSVSTLTIQRTQQEDSAVYLCASTWTGFYNEQFFGPGTRLTVL.

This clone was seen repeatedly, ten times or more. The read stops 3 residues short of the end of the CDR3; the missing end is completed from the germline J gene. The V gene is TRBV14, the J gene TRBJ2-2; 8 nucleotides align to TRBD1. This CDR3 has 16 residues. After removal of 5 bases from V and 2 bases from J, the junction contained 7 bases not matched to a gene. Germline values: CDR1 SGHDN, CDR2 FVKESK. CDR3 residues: CASSTRTGINTGELFF. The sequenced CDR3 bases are TGTGCCAGCAGCACCCGGACAGGGATCAACACCGGGGAG.

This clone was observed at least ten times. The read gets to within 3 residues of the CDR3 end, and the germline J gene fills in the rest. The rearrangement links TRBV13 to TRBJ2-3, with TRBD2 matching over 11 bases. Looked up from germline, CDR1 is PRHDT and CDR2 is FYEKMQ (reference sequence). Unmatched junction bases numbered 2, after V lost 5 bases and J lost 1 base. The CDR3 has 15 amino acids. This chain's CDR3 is CASSPGLAGTDTQYF. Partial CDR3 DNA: TGTGCCAGCAGCCCGGGACTAGCGGGCACAGATACG.

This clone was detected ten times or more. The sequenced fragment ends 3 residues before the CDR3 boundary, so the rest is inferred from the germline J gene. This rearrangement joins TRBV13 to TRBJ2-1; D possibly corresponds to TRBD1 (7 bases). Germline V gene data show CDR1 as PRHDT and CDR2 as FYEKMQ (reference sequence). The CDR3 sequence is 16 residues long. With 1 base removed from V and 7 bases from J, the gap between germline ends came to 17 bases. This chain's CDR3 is CASSLEGVAGGNEQFF. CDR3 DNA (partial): TGTGCCAGCAGCTTAGAGGGAGTCGCAGGGGGGAATGAG.

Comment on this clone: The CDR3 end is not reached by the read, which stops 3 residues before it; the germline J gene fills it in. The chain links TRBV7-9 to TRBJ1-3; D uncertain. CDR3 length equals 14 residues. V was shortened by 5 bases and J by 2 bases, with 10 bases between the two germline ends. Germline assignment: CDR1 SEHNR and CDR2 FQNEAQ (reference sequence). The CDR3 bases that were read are TGTGCCAGCAGCCCGCGGGCAGCTGGAAACACC. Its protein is CASSPRAAGNT. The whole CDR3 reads CASSPRAAGNTIYF.

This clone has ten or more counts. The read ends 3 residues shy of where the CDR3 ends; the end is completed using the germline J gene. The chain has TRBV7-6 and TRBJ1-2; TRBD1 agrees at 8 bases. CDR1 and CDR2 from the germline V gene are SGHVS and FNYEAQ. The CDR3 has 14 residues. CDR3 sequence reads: CASSPGTGLPGYTF. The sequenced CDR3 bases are TGTGCCAGCAGCCCGGGGACAGGTCTTCCGGGC.

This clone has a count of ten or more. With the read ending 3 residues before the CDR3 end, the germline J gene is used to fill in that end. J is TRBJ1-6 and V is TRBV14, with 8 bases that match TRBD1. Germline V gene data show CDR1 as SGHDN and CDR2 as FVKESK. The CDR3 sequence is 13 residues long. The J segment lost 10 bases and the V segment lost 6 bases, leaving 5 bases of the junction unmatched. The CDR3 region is CASRDRVISPLHF. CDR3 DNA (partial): TGTGCCAGCAGGGACAGGGTAATCTCACCC.

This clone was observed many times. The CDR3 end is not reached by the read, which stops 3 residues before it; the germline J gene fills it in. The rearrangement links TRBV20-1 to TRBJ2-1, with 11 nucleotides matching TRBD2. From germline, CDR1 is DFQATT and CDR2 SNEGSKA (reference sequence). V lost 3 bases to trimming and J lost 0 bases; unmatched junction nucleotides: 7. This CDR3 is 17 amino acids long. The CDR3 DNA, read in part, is TGCAGTGCTAGGGGTGGACTAGCGGGTCGCTCCTACAATGAG. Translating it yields CSARGGLAGRSYNE. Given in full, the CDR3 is CSARGGLAGRSYNEQFF.

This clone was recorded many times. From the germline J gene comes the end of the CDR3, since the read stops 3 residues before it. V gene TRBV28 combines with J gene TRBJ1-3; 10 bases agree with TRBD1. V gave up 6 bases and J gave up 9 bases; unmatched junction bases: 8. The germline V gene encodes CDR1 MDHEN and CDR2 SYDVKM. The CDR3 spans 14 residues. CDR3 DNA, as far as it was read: TGTGCCAGCAGCACCTCCGGGACAGGGGTCACC. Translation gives CASSTSGTGVT. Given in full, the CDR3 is CASSTSGTGVTIYF.

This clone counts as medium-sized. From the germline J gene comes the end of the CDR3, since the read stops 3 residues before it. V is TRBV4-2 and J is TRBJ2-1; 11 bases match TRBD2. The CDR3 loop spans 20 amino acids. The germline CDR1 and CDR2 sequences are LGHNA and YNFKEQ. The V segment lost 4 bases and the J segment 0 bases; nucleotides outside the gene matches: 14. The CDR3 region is CASSPRLAGKRLSSYNEQFF. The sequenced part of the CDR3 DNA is TGTGCCAGCAGCCCTCGACTAGCGGGAAAGAGACTGAGCTCCTACAATGAG.

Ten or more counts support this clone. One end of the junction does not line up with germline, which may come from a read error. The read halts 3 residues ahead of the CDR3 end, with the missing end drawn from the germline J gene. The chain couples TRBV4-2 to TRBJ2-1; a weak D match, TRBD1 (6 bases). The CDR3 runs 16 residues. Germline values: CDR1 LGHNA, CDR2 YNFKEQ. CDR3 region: CASSLMIDRDTNEQFF. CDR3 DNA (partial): TGCGCCAGCAGCCTAATGATCGACCGGGACACCAATGAG.

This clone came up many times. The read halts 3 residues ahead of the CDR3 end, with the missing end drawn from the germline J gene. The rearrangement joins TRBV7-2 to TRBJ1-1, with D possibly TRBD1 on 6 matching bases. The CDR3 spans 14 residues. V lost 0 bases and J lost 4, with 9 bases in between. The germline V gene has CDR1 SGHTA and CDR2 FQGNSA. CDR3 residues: CASSLALGGTEAFF. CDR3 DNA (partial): TGTGCCAGCAGCTTAGCGTTAGGGGGCACTGAA. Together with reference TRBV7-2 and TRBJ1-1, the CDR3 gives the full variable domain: GAGVSQSPSNKVTEKGKDVELRCDPISGHTALYWYRQSLGQGLEFLIYFQGNSAPDKSGLPSDRFSAERTGGSVSTLTIQRTQQEDSAVYLCASSLALGGTEAFFGQGTRLTVV.

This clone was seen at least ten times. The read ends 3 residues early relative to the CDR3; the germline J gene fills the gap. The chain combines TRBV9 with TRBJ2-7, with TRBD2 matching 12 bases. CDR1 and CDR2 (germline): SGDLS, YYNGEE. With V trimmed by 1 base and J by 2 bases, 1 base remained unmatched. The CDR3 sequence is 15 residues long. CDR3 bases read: TGTGCCAGCAGCGTACTAGCGGGAGGGGCCTACGAG. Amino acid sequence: CASSVLAGGAYE. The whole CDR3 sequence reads CASSVLAGGAYEQYF.

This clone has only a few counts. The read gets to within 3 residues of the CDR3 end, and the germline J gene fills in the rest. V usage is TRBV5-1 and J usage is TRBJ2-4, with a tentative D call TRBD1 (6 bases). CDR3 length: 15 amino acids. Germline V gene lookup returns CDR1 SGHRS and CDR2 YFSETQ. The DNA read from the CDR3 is TGCGCCAGCAGCTCGCCGGACAGCTCTCTCTATGGT. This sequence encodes CASSSPDSSLYG. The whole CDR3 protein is CASSSPDSSLYGQYF. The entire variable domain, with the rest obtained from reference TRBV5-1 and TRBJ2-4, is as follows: KAGVTQTPRYLIKTRGQQVTLSCSPISGHRSVSWYQQTPGQGLQFLFEYFSETQRNKGNFPGRFSGRQFSNSRSEMNVSTLELGDSALYLCASSSPDSSLYGQYFGAGTRLSVL.

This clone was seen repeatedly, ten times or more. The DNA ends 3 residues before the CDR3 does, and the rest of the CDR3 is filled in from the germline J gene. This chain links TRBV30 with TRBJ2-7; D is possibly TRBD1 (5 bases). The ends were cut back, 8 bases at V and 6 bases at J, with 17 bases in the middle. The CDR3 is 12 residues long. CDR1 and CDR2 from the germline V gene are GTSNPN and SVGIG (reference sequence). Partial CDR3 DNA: TGTGCCAGAGACAGCCGCCTGGGCGAG. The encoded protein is CARDSRLGE. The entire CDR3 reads CARDSRLGEQYF.